One sample yielded the 21 T cell receptor beta chains listed below, sequenced in a study of T cells in narcolepsy. Repertoires were generated with immunoSEQ multiplex PCR, while TCRdb's copy carries only in-frame clones and drops some. This sample yields about 34,000 clones, of which roughly four fifths are seen a single time; roughly 2.5% belongs to the top ten. The sequenced material came from CD45RA- memory CD4+ T cells from PBMCs. The receptor set was obtained from a human donor with narcolepsy.

This clone was recorded only once. V gene TRBV7-8 combines with J gene TRBJ2-5; possible D gene TRBD1, 6 bases. The V end was cut by 0 bases, the J end by 4 bases, with 9 bases between. Germline V gives CDR1 SGHVS, CDR2 FQNEAQ. The CDR3 length is 14 residues. CDR3 nucleotide sequence: TGTGCCAGCAGCTTAGCGAGGGGGAGAGAGACCCAGTACTTC. Its protein product is CASSLARGRETQYF.

The V and J genes are TRBV19 and TRBJ1-5; TRBD1 aligns across 12 bases. Germline-derived CDR1 and CDR2 are LNHDA and SQIVND (reference sequence). V trimming: 3 bases; J trimming: 5 bases; junction bases outside the gene matches: 8. The length of the CDR3 is 17 residues. CDR3 sequence (DNA): TGTGCCAGTAGTATCACGGGACAGGGGGCGACCTATCAGCCCCAGCATTTT. This codes for CASSITGQGATYQPQHF.

The chain employs TRBV4-3 and TRBJ2-7, with TRBD1 matching 10 bases. Unmatched junction bases numbered 2, after V lost 3 bases and J lost 6 bases. The CDR3 has 13 residues. Germline CDR1 LGHNA, CDR2 YSLEER. CDR3 protein: CASSHRDRGEQYF. The CDR3 region has the DNA TGCGCCAGCAGCCACCGGGACAGGGGCGAGCAGTACTTC.

This chain's CDR3 is CASSPQGQNLYEQYF. CDR3 DNA sequence: TGTGCCAGCAGCCCCCAGGGACAGAACCTTTACGAGCAGTACTTC. The gene calls are TRBV11-2 and TRBJ2-7; 7 nucleotides match TRBD1. Germline V CDR1 and CDR2: SGHAT, FQNNGV. Unmatched junction bases numbered 11, after V lost 5 bases and J lost 4 bases. The CDR3 is 15 residues long.

The chain combines TRBV27 with TRBJ1-6, with a tentative D call TRBD1 (6 bases). V lost 8 bases to trimming and J lost 0 bases, with 14 bases between them. CDR1 MNHEY and CDR2 SMNVEV come from the germline V gene (reference sequence). CDR3 length: 16 residues. The CDR3 here is CASGTGSGSYNSPLHF. The CDR3 nucleotides are TGTGCCAGCGGTACAGGGTCGGGCTCCTATAATTCACCCCTCCACTTT.

DNA for the CDR3: TGTGCCATCAGTGAGACCAGCCGGCCCCAGCATTTT. Translated, it gives CAISETSRPQHF. V gene TRBV10-3 combines with J gene TRBJ1-5; D remains ambiguous. CDR3 size: 12 residues. Between the trimmed V and J ends, which lost 2 bases and 9 bases, there was a span of 8 bases. Germline V gene sequence: CDR1 ENHRY, CDR2 SYGVKD.

The rearrangement uses TRBV19 and TRBJ2-5; TRBD2 might be the D (6 bases). The germline CDR1 and CDR2 sequences are LNHDA and SQIVND (reference sequence). The CDR3 sequence is 14 residues long. V dropped 9 bases and J dropped 4 bases, with 18 bases sitting between them. The CDR3 region has the DNA TGTGCCAGCAAAAAGACCTTGGGGGGAGAGACCCAGTACTTC. Translation: CASKKTLGGETQYF.

V and J are TRBV7-8 and TRBJ2-7; the match to TRBD1 covers 9 bases. Germline V gene sequence: CDR1 SGHVS, CDR2 FQNEAQ. CDR3 size: 16 residues. The J segment lost 4 bases and the V segment lost 4 bases, leaving 11 bases of the junction unmatched. Written as DNA, the CDR3 is TGTGCCAGCAGCTCGACCAGGGGACAGGGTCGTTACGAGCAGTACTTC. Amino acid sequence: CASSSTRGQGRYEQYF.

This chain uses TRBV7-8 with TRBJ1-2; 9 nucleotides match TRBD1. CDR1 SGHVS and CDR2 FQNEAQ come from the germline V gene. This CDR3 has 14 amino acids. V lost 3 bases to trimming and J lost 8 bases; unmatched junction nucleotides: 7. Written as DNA, the CDR3 is TGTGCCAGCAGCTTCGGACAGGGGACGAGGGGCTACACCTTC. The encoded protein is CASSFGQGTRGYTF.

The chain is built from TRBV7-7 and TRBJ2-2; D is undetermined. Trimming cost V 1 base and J 5 bases, with 11 bases left between them. The germline V gene encodes CDR1 SSHAT and CDR2 FNYEAQ (reference sequence). This CDR3 is 15 amino acids long. The CDR3 nucleotides are TGTGCCAGCAGCTTAGTTTCTCCGGGTACCGGGGAGCTGTTTTTT. Translating gives CASSLVSPGTGELFF. The full variable domain, with the rest looked up from reference TRBV7-7 and TRBJ2-2, is GAGVSQSPRYKVTKRGQDVTLRCDPISSHATLYWYQQALGQGPEFLTYFNYEAQPDKSGLPSDRFSAERPEGSISTLTIQRTEQRDSAMYRCASSLVSPGTGELFFGEGSRLTVL.

The chain links TRBV7-2 to TRBJ2-7, with D possibly being TRBD2 (5 bases). V lost 2 bases and J 0 bases, leaving 8 bases between the germline ends. The germline gives CDR1 SGHTA, CDR2 FQGNSA. The CDR3 sequence is 14 residues long. Here the CDR3 DNA reads TGTGCCAGCAGCTTACAGCGGCTCTCCTACGAGCAGTACTTC. Amino acids: CASSLQRLSYEQYF.

The V call is TRBV5-8, the J call TRBJ1-1, with a weak D call TRBD1 (6 bases). V lost 3 bases to trimming and J lost 4 bases, with 10 bases between them. Looked up from germline, CDR1 is SGHTS and CDR2 is YDEGEE. The CDR3 contains 13 residues. The CDR3: CASSYPRGTEAFF. The CDR3 DNA reads TGTGCCAGCAGCTACCCCAGGGGCACTGAAGCTTTCTTT.

This chain links TRBV5-1 with TRBJ1-2; D possibly corresponds to TRBD1 (5 bases). CDR3 length equals 14 residues. Per germline, CDR1 SGHRS and CDR2 YFSETQ. V was cut by 4 bases and J by 2 bases, with 12 bases left in between. This CDR3 reads CASSMGLTNYGYTF. CDR3 DNA sequence: TGCGCCAGCAGCATGGGGCTAACCAACTATGGCTACACCTTC.

V usage is TRBV9 and J usage is TRBJ2-5, with TRBD2 matching over 7 bases. The CDR3 has 15 amino acids. CDR1 and CDR2 (germline): SGDLS, YYNGEE. Losses at the gene ends were 3 bases for V and 5 bases for J; bases not matched to a gene: 10. The DNA for the CDR3 is TGTGCCAGCAGCGCTGGCGGCAATAGCGGGGAGACCCAGTACTTC. Translated, it gives CASSAGGNSGETQYF.

This chain connects TRBV7-3 to TRBJ1-5; D is undetermined. The germline V gene has CDR1 SGHTA and CDR2 FQGTGA. Trimming shortened V by 2 bases and J by 4 bases, and 6 bases separated the two germline ends. This CDR3 contains 13 residues. In nucleotides, the CDR3 is TGTGCCAGCAGCTTACGAGGGAATCAGCCCCAGCATTTT. Translating it yields CASSLRGNQPQHF.

The J gene is TRBJ1-6, the V gene TRBV5-5; a weak D match, TRBD1 (6 bases). V was cut by 5 bases and J by 0 bases, with 12 bases left in between. Germline CDR1 and CDR2: SGHKS and YYEKEE (reference sequence). The CDR3 spans 16 residues. The DNA for the CDR3 is TGTGCCAGCAGTAATGGACAGACCTCCTATAATTCACCCCTCCACTTT. Translation: CASSNGQTSYNSPLHF.

The chain uses TRBV28 and TRBJ1-5; D gene ambiguous. CDR1 is MDHEN, CDR2 SYDVKM, per germline. This CDR3 is 14 amino acids long. Trimming left V 4 bases short and J 0 bases short, with 7 bases between. The CDR3 here is CASSSPYSNQPQHF. The CDR3 DNA reads as TGTGCCAGCAGTTCCCCCTATAGCAATCAGCCCCAGCATTTT.

This clone was observed a single time. The rearrangement uses TRBV11-2 and TRBJ2-1; unclear D gene. The germline V gene has CDR1 SGHAT and CDR2 FQNNGV. This CDR3 comprises 13 residues. Between the trimmed V and J ends, which lost 0 bases and 4 bases, there was a span of 4 bases. CDR3 amino acids: CASSLERYNEQFF. CDR3 bases: TGTGCCAGCAGCTTAGAGCGTTACAATGAGCAGTTCTTC.

The chain couples TRBV19 to TRBJ1-1, with 10 bases lining up with TRBD1. Germline CDR1 and CDR2: LNHDA and SQIVND (reference sequence). This CDR3 has 14 amino acids. V dropped 7 bases and J dropped 3; count of bases not matched to a gene: 5. The chain's CDR3 is CASTRGTGDTEAFF. The CDR3 DNA follows: TGTGCCAGTACCCGGGGGACAGGGGACACTGAAGCTTTCTTT. Complete variable domain (other parts from reference TRBV19 and TRBJ1-1): DGGITQSPKYLFRKEGQNVTLSCEQNLNHDAMYWYRQDPGQGLRLIYYSQIVNDFQKGDIAEGYSVSREKKESFPLTVTSAQKNPTAFYLCASTRGTGDTEAFFGQGTRLTVV.

The chain recombines TRBV2 with TRBJ1-5; D uncertain. Germline V gives CDR1 SNHLY, CDR2 FYNNEI. The CDR3 is 14 amino acids. The V gene lost 6 bases and the J gene lost 4 bases, with 13 bases spanning the gap. The DNA for the CDR3 is TGTGCCAGCAGCGATGGGGTCAGAAATCAGCCCCAGCATTTT. The encoded protein is CASSDGVRNQPQHF.

This chain uses TRBV6-5 with TRBJ1-1; D call uncertain. This CDR3 contains 13 residues. Germline V gene lookup returns CDR1 MNHEY and CDR2 SVGAGI. Trimming took off 7 bases at V and 0 bases at J, with 9 bases between the two ends. CDR3 region: CASIGYMNTEAFF. In DNA, the CDR3 is TGTGCCAGCATAGGGTACATGAACACTGAAGCTTTCTTT.